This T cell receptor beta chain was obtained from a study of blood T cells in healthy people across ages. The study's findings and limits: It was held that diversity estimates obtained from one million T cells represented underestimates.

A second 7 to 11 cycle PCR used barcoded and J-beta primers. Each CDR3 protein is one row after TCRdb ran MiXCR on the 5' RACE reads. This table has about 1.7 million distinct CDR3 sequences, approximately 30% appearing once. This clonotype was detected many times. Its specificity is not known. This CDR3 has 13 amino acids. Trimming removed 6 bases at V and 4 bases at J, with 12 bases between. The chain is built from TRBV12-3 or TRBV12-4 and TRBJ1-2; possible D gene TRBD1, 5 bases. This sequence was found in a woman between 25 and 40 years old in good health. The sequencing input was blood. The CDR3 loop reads CASSQDISYGYTF. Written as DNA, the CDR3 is TGTGCCAGCAGCCAGGACATCAGCTATGGCTACACCTTC.